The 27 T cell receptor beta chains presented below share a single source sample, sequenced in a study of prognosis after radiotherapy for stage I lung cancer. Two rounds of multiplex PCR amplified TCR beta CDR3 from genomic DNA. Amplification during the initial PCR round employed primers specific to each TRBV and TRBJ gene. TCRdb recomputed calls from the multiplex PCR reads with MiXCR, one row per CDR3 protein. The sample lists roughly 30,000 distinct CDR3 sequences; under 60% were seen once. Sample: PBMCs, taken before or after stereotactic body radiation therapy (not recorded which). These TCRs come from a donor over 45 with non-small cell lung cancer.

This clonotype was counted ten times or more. CDR3 DNA: TGTGCCTGGAGTGTTGAAACCTCCGGGGAGCTGTTTTTT. Its translation is CAWSVETSGELFF. The V gene is TRBV30, the J gene TRBJ2-2; the D is unclear. The V gene's germline CDR1 is GTSNPN and CDR2 SVGIG (reference sequence). V was clipped by 0 bases and J by 6 bases, with 8 bases between them. CDR3 size: 13 residues. The entire variable domain, with the rest obtained from reference TRBV30 and TRBJ2-2, is as follows: SQTIHQWPATLVQPVGSPLSLECTVEGTSNPNLYWYRQAAGRGLQLLFYSVGIGQISSEVPQNLSASRPQDRQFILSSKKLLLSDSGFYLCAWSVETSGELFFGEGSRLTVL.

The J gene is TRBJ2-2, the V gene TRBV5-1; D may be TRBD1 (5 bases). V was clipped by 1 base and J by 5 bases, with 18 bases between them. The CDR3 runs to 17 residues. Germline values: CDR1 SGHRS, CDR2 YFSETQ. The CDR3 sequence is CASSLYSTGGMTGELFF. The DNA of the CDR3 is TGCGCCAGCAGCTTGTATTCTACAGGTGGCATGACCGGGGAGCTGTTTTTT.

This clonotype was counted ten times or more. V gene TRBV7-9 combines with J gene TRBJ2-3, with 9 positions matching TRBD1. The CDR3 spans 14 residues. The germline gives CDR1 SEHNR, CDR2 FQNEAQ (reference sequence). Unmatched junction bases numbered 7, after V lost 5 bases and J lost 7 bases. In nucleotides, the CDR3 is TGTGCCAGCAGCCCAAGGACAGGGGTTAATACGCAGTATTTT. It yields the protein CASSPRTGVNTQYF.

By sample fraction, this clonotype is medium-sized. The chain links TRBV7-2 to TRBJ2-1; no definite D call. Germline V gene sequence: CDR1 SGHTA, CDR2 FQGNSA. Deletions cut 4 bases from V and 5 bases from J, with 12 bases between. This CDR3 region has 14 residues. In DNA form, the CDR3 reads TGTGCCAGCAGCTCGACCCGAGTCGACAATGAGCAGTTCTTC. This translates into CASSSTRVDNEQFF.

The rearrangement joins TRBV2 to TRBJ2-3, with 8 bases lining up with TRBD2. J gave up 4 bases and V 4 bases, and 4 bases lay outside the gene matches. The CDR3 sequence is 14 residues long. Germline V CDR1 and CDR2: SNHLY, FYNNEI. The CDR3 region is CASSASGPADTQYF. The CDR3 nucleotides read TGTGCCAGCAGTGCTAGCGGGCCCGCAGATACGCAGTATTTT.

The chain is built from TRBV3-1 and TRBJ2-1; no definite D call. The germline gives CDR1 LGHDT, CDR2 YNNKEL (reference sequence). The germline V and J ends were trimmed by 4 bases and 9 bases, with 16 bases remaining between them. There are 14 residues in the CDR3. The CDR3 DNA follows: TGTGCCAGCAGCCCCGTCGCCAGCTCGGTTGAGCAGTTCTTC. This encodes CASSPVASSVEQFF.

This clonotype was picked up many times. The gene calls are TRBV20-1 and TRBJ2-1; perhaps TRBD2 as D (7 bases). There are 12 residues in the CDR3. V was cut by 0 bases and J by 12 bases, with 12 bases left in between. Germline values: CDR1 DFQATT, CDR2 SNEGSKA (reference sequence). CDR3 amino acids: CSAREGASGQFF. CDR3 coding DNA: TGCAGTGCTAGAGAGGGGGCTAGCGGGCAGTTCTTC.

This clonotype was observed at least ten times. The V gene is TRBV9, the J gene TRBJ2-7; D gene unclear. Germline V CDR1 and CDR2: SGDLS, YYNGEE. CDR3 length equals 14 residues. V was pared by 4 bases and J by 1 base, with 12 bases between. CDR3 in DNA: TGTGCCAGCAGCCCCCTGGGCTCTTCCTACGAGCAGTACTTC. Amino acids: CASSPLGSSYEQYF.

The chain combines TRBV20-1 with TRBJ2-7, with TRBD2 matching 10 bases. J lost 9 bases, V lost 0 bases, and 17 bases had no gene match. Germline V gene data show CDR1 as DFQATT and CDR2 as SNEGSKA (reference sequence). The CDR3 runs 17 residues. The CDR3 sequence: CSARDRASGSSDVLQYF. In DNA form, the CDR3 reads TGCAGTGCTAGAGATAGGGCTAGCGGGAGTTCGGATGTTTTGCAGTACTTC.

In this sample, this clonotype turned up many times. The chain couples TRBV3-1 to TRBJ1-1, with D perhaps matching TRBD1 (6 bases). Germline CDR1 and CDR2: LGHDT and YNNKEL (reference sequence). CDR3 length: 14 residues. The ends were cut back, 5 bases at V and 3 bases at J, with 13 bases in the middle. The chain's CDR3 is CASSYNQGYTEAFF. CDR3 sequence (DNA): TGTGCCAGCAGCTACAACCAGGGGTACACTGAAGCTTTCTTT. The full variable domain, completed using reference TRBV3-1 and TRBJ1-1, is DTAVSQTPKYLVTQMGNDKSIKCEQNLGHDTMYWYKQDSKKFLKIMFSYNNKELIINETVPNRFSPKSPDKAHLNLHINSLELGDSAVYFCASSYNQGYTEAFFGQGTRLTVV.

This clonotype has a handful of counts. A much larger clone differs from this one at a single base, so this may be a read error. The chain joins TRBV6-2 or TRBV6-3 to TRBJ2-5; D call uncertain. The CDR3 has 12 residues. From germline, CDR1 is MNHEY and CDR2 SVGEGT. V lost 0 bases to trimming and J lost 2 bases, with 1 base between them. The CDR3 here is CASSYSQETQYF. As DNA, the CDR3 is TGTGCCAGCAGTTACTCACAAGAGACCCAGTACTTC.

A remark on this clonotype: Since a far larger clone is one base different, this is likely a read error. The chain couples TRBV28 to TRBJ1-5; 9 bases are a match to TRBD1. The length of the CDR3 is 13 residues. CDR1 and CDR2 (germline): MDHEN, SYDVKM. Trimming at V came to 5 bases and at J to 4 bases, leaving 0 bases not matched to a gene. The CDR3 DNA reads TGTGCCAGCAGTGGGACAGGGAATCAGCCCCAGCATTTT. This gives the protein CASSGTGNQPQHF.

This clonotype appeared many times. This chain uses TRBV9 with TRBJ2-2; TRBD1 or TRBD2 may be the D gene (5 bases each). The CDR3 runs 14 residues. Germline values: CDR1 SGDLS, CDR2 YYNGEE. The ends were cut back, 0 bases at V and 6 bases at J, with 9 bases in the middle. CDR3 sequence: CASSVGLGAGELFF. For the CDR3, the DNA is TGTGCCAGCAGCGTAGGTCTGGGGGCCGGGGAGCTGTTTTTT.

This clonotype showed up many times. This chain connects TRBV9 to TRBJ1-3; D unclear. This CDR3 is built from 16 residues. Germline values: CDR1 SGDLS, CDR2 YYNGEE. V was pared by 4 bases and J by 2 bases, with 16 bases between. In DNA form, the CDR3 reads TGTGCCAGCAGCCCAGGCTCTCCGGGGACTGGAAACACCATATATTTT. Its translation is CASSPGSPGTGNTIYF.

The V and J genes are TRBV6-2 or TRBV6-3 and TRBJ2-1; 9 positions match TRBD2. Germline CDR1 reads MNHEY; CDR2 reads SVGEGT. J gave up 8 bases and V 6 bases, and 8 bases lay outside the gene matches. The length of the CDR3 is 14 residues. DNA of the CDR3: TGTGCCAGCAGCCCGAGGACTAGCGAGGATGAGCAGTTCTTC. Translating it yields CASSPRTSEDEQFF.

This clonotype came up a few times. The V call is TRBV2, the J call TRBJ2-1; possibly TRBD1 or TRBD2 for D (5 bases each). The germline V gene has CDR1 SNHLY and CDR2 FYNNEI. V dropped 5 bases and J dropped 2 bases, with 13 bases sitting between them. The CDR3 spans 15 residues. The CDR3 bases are TGTGCCAGCAGTTCCGACCGGGGCACCTACAATGAGCAGTTCTTC. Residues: CASSSDRGTYNEQFF. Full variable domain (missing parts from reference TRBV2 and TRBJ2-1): EPEVTQTPSHQVTQMGQEVILRCVPISNHLYFYWYRQILGQKVEFLVSFYNNEISEKSEIFDDQFSVERPDGSNFTLKIRSTKLEDSAMYFCASSSDRGTYNEQFFGPGTRLTVL.

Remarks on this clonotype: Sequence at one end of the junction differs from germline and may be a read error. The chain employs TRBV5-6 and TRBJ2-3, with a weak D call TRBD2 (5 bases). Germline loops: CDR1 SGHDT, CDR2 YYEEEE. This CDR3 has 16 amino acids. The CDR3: CASSLRTYGRTDTQYF. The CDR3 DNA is TGTGCCAGCAGCTTGAGGACTTACGGACGCACAGATACTCAGTATTTT.

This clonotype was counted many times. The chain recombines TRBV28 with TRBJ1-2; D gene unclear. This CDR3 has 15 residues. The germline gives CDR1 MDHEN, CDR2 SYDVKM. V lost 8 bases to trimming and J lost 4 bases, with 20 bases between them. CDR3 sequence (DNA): TGTGCCAGCGCACCGATCTCGAGTCTTGGCTATGGCTACACCTTC. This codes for CASAPISSLGYGYTF.

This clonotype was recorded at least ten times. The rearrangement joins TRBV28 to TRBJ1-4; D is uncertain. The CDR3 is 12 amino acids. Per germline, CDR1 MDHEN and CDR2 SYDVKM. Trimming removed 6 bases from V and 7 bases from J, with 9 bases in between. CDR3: CASRGSVEKLFF. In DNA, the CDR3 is TGTGCCAGCAGGGGTTCGGTTGAAAAACTGTTTTTT. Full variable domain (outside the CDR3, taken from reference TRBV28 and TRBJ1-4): DVKVTQSSRYLVKRTGEKVFLECVQDMDHENMFWYRQDPGLGLRLIYFSYDVKMKEKGDIPEGYSVSREKKERFSLILESASTNQTSMYLCASRGSVEKLFFGSGTQLSVL.

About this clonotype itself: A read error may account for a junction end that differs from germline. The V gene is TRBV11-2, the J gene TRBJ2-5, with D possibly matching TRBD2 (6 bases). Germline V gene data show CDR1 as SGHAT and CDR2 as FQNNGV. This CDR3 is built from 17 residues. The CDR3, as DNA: TGTGCCAGCAGCTTAAGGTTTAGCGGTAGAAATGTGGATACCCAGTACTTT. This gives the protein CASSLRFSGRNVDTQYF.

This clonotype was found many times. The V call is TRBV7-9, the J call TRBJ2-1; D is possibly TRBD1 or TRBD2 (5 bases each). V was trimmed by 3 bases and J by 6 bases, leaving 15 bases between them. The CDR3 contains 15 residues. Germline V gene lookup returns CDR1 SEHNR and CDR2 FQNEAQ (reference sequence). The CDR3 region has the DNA TGTGCCAGCAGCTTCCCAGAGTCTGGGGGCAATGAGCAGTTCTTC. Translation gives CASSFPESGGNEQFF.

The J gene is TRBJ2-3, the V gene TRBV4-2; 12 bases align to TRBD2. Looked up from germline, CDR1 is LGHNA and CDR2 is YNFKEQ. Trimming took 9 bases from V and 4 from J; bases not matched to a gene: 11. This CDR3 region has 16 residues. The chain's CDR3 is CARRRRLAGAADTQYF. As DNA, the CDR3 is TGTGCCAGAAGACGTAGACTAGCGGGAGCGGCAGATACGCAGTATTTT.

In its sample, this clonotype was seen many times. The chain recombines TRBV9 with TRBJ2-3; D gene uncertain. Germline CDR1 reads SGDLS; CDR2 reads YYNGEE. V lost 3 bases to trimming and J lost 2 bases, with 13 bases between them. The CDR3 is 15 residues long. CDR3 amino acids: CASSGDPGYTDTQYF. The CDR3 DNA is TGTGCCAGCAGCGGAGATCCAGGATACACAGATACGCAGTATTTT.

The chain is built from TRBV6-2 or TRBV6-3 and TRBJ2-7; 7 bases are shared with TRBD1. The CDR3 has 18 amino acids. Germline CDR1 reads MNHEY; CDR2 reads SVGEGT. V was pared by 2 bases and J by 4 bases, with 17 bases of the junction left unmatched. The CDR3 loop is CASSYALPYRGNLYEQYF. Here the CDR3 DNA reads TGTGCCAGCAGTTACGCCCTACCCTACAGGGGAAATTTGTACGAGCAGTACTTC.

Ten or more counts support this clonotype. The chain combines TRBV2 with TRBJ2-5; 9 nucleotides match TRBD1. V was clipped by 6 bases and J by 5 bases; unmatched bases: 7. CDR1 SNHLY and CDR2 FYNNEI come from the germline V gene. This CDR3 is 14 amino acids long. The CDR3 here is CASSYTGGFETQYF. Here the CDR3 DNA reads TGTGCCAGCAGCTACACAGGGGGCTTTGAGACCCAGTACTTC.

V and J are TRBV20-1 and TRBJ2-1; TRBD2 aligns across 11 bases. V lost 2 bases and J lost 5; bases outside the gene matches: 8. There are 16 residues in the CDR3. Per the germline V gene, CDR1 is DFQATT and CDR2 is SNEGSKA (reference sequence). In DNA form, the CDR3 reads TGCAGTGCTAGACTGACTAGCGGGACGATCGACAATGAGCAGTTCTTC. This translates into CSARLTSGTIDNEQFF.

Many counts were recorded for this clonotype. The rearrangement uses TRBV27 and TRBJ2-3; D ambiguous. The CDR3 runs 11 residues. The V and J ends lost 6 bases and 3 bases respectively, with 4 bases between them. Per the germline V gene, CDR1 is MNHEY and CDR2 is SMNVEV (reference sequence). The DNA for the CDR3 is TGTGCCAGCAGAGGAACAGATACGCAGTATTTT. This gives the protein CASRGTDTQYF.